This TCR beta chain comes out of a study of CD8+ T cells in alopecia areata. Study background: Tofacitinib administration to treated patients was oral, at 5 to 10 mg twice daily.

RNA was isolated and reverse transcribed to cDNA, the sequencing template. Only in-frame clones appear in the TCRdb table, and some are missing; sequencing was by immunoSEQ multiplex PCR. The sample holds 80,000 to 100,000 clones, roughly 46% seen once. The CDR3 is made up of 15 amino acids. V lost 3 bases and J lost 6, with 17 bases in between. Germline loops: CDR1 GTSNPN, CDR2 SVGIG (reference sequence). Treatment here: oral pan-JAK inhibitor, 5-10 mg twice daily. The material sequenced was CD8+ T cells sorted from blood, taken at week 24, from a patient treated with tofacitinib. The gene calls are TRBV30 and TRBJ1-4; tentative D call: TRBD1 (6 bases). The clonotype comes from a human donor with alopecia areata. The CDR3 here is CAWREQGRVDEKLFF. CDR3 in DNA: TGTGCCTGGAGGGAGCAGGGGCGGGTCGATGAAAAACTGTTTTTT.